This TCR beta chain was obtained from a study of post-analysis software for immune sequencing data. Study-wide findings and caveats: By F measure, samples from a shared preparation batch strongly co-clustered.

About this clonotype: What it recognizes is unknown.

Unique-molecular-identifier-tagged TCR beta cDNA libraries were used. In TCRdb, the PCR reads were re-called with MiXCR into one record per CDR3 protein. The repertoire holds fewer than 900,000 distinct CDR3 sequences, 35% to 55% seen once, with 4.9% in the top ten. This TCR was recovered from a girl aged 10-17 years with multiple sclerosis. The sequencing sample was made of blood.

CDR3 nucleotides: TGTGCCAGCAGCCAAGATGGGCCCCAGCATTTT. It codes for CASSQDGPQHF. The V gene is TRBV3-1, the J gene TRBJ1-5; D is uncertain. Germline CDR1 is LGHDT and CDR2 is YNNKEL (reference sequence). V was clipped by 0 bases and J by 9 bases, with 3 bases between them. This CDR3 has 11 residues.